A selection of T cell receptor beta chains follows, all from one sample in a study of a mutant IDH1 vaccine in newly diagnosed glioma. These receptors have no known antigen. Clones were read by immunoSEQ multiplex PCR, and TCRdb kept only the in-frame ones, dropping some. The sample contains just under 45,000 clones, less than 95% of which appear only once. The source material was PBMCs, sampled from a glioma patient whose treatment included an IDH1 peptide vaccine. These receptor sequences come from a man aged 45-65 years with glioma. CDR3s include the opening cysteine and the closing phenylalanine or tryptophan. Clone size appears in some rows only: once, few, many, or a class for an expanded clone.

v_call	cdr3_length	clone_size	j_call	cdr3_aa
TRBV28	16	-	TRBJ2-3	CASSGAWGAGTDTQYF
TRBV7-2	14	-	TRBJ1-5	CASSFRDNNQPQHF
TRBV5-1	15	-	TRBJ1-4	CASSLGGTGDEKLFF
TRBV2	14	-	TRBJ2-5	CASSPRDRGETQYF
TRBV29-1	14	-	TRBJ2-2	CSVRQDYDTGELFF
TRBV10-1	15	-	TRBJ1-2	CASTEGDGGRDGYTF
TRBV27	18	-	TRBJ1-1	CASSPPRGRTVMNTEAFF
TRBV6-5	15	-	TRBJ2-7	CASSYGGGPTYEQYF
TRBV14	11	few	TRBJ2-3	CASSYTDTQYF
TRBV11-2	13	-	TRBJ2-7	CASSSRDSHPRYF
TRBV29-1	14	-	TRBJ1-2	CSAETGADNYGYTF
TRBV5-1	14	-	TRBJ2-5	CASSLEPPQETQYF
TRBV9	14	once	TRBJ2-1	CASSRPGVNNEQFF
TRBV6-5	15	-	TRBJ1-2	CASSGLRGFSNGYTF
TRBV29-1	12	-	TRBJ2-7	CSAARGQSEQYF
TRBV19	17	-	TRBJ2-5	CASSRRGGQGWQETQYF
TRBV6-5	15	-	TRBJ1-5	CASSYRAGYNQPQHF
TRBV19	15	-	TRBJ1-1	CASSMGSGVNTEAFF
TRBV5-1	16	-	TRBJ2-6	CASSFVAGSGANVLTF
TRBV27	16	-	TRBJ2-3	CASSLNPRASTDTQYF
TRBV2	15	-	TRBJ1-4	CASSESKVVFEKLFF
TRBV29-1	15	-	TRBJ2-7	CSVELAGDLPYEQYF
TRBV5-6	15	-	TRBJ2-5	CASSLQGAPQETQYF
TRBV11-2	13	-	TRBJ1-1	CASSPIRGAEAFF
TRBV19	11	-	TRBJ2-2	CASPSAWELFF
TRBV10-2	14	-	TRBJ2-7	CASSDPERPFEVYF
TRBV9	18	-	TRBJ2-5	CASSVGGEAGGPQKTQYF
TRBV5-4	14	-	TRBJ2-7	CASSSWIEPGEQYF
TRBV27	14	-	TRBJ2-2	CASSLARVAGELFF
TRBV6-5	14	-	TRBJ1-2	CASSVRQGGRGYTF
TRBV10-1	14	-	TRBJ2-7	CASSPAGLTYEQYF
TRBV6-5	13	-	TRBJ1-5	CASKRGGDQPQHF
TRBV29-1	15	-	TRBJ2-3	CSVDAGRGRGDTQYF
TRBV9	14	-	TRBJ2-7	CASSVAAGRYEQYF
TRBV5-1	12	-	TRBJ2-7	CASSLSGYEQYF
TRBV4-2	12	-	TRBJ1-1	CASSEGNTEAFF
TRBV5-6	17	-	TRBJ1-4	CASSLGATNRANEKLFF
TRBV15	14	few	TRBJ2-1	CATSRIQRTNEQFF
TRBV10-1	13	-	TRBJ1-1	CASSESAGAKAFF
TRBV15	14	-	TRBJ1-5	CATSRDSPFQPQHF
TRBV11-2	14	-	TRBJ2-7	CASSLEQGLYEQYF
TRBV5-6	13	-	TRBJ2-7	CASSDLGSYEQYF
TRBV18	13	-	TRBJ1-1	CASSPSGWREAFF
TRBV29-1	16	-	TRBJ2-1	CSVEGTGVIWGNEQFF
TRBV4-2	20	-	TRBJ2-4	CASSSEGGLAGGITKNIQYF
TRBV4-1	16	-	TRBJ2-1	CASSQAGGTSYNEQFF
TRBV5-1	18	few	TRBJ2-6	CASSLVAGGNSGANVLTF
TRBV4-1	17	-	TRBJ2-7	CASSQDLTGSASYEQYF
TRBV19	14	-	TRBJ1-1	CASSDRALNTEAFF
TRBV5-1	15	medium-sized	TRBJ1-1	CASSLGKGLGTEAFF
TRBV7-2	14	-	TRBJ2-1	CASSLSGGSDEQFF
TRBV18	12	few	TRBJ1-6	CASSTRDSPLHF
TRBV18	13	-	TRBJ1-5	CASSPGSNQPQHF
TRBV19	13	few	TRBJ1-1	CASSYLQGAEAFF
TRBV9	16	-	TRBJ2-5	CASSVGLAGVEETQYF
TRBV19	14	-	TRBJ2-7	CASATRTGPYEQYF
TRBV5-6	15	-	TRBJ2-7	CASSWRVGGSYEQYF
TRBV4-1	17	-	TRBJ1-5	CASSHPLRRGVGQPQHF
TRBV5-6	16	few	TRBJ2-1	CASSLDAGATYNEQFF
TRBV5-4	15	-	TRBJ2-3	CASSLKRGGTDTQYF